The TCR beta chain described here comes from a study of T cell responses to AZD1222 COVID-19 vaccine. Study-wide results and limits: In all cases, repertoires were sampled only after the peak T cell response.

As to this clone: Its specificity is not known.

The ends were cut back, 0 bases at V and 3 bases at J, with 14 bases in the middle. The CDR3 is 17 residues long. Germline assignment: CDR1 LGHNA and CDR2 YNFKEQ. Generated by immunoSEQ multiplex PCR, the TCRdb table keeps only in-frame clones and is missing some. Among 100,000 to 120,000 clones listed, about 91% were seen once. Second-dose timings of about 4 or about 12 weeks were pooled. This material consisted of peripheral blood, taken 28 days after the second AZD1222 dose. The J gene is TRBJ1-4, the V gene TRBV4-2; D is undetermined. The clonotype was recovered from an adult who received the AZD1222 COVID-19 vaccine. The CDR3 is CASSQEGIGPANEKLFF. DNA for the CDR3: TGTGCCAGCAGCCAAGAGGGGATAGGTCCTGCTAATGAAAAACTGTTTTTT.